This T cell receptor beta chain was obtained from a study of T-cell memory formation after mild COVID-19. The CDR3 runs 18 residues. Germline values: CDR1 SGHTA, CDR2 FQGTGA. Trimming removed 2 bases at V and 6 bases at J, with 20 bases between. Study-level points and caveats: Contracting CD8+ clones were enriched in EMRA, CD4+ mainly in CM and EM.

TCR alpha and TCR beta cDNA libraries carrying sample barcodes and UMIs were produced by 5'RACE using constant-segment primers. TCRdb ran MiXCR on the 5' RACE reads and lists one entry per CDR3 protein. The sample consists of 250,000 to 300,000 distinct CDR3 sequences, about a sixth of them appearing once. This clonotype has only a few counts. Antigen specificity is unknown. The V gene is TRBV7-3, the J gene TRBJ1-6; D perhaps matches TRBD1 (6 bases). This sequence was found in a man aged 18 to 29 who had mild COVID-19 (a few samples of this study predate the infection). Cell type and time point are not known. The sample taken for sequencing was PBMCs or a T cell subset sorted from them (not recorded which). The CDR3: CASSLDSRSGGVNSPLHF. The CDR3 DNA reads as TGTGCCAGCAGCTTAGACTCGCGGTCCGGGGGCGTTAATTCACCCCTCCACTTT.